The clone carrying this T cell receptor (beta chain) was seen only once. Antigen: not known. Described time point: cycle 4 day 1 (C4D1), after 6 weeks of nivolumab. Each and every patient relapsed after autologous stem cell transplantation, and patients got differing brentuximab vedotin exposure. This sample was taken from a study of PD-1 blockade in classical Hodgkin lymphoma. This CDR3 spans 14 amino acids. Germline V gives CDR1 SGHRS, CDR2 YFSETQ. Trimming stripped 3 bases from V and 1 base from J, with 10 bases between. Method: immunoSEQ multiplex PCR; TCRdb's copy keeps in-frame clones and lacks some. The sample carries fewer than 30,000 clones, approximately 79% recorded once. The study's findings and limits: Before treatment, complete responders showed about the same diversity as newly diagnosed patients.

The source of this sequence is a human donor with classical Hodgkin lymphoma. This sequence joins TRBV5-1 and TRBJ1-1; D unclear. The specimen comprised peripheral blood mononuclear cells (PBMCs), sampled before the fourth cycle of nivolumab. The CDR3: CASSYLGPNTEAFF. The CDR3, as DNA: TGCGCCAGCAGCTATCTCGGGCCGAACACTGAAGCTTTCTTT.